This TCR beta chain was recorded in a study of early stage breast cancer tumors. TCRdb's copy holds only in-frame clones and misses some; the assay was immunoSEQ multiplex PCR. The sample contains about 15,000 clones, approximately 88% of which appear only once. The CDR3 is made up of 14 amino acids. Germline assignment: CDR1 LNHDA and CDR2 SQIVND (reference sequence). V shed 1 base and J 6 bases; nucleotides not matched to a gene: 2. The sample taken for sequencing was normal breast tissue next to the tumor. This chain joins TRBV19 and TRBJ2-1; 8 bases line up with TRBD1. The clonotype was recovered from a person aged 30-39 years with breast cancer. CDR3 DNA: TGTGCCAGTAGTATAGGAGACAGGGGCAATGAGCAGTTCTTC. Residues: CASSIGDRGNEQFF. Full variable domain (missing parts from reference TRBV19 and TRBJ2-1): DGGITQSPKYLFRKEGQNVTLSCEQNLNHDAMYWYRQDPGQGLRLIYYSQIVNDFQKGDIAEGYSVSREKKESFPLTVTSAQKNPTAFYLCASSIGDRGNEQFFGPGTRLTVL.